The 5 T cell receptor beta chains below come from one sample, sequenced in a study. Each CDR3 protein gets one entry after TCRdb re-called the RT-PCR reads with MiXCR. The sample records around 700,000 distinct CDR3 sequences, 12% to 15% being singletons. The sequenced sample was memory CD4+ T cells from blood. These receptors were taken from a female donor in good health, serving as a healthy control.

The chain is built from TRBV25-1 and TRBJ2-5, with TRBD1 as a possible D gene (6 bases). Trimming cost V 8 bases and J 5 bases, with 12 bases left between them. The CDR3 has 12 residues. The germline CDR1 and CDR2 sequences are MGHDK and SYGVNS. The CDR3 bases are TGTGCCAGCGGCGACAGGTCGGAGACCCAGTACTTC. Translating gives CASGDRSETQYF.

This sequence joins TRBV20-1 and TRBJ1-2; 10 nucleotides agree with TRBD1. The CDR3 length is 14 residues. Germline CDR1 reads DFQATT; CDR2 reads SNEGSKA (reference sequence). V lost 0 bases to trimming and J lost 4 bases; unmatched junction nucleotides: 2. DNA of the CDR3: TGCAGTGCTAGAGAGGACAGGGGGGGCTATGGCTACACCTTC. As protein: CSAREDRGGYGYTF.

V and J are TRBV7-2 and TRBJ2-3, with TRBD2 matching over 9 bases. This CDR3 has 15 amino acids. The V gene end was trimmed by 3 bases and the J gene end by 5 bases; junction bases not matched to a gene: 6. Per germline, CDR1 SGHTA and CDR2 FQGNSA. Written as DNA, the CDR3 is TGTGCCAGCAGCTTCGGGCGGGGGGGCGTAGATACGCAGTATTTT. This sequence encodes CASSFGRGGVDTQYF.

This chain uses TRBV9 with TRBJ2-3; tentative D call: TRBD2 (6 bases). V was pared by 4 bases and J by 3 bases, with 15 bases between. The CDR3 consists of 15 residues. CDR1 is SGDLS and CDR2 is YYNGEE in the germline V gene. The CDR3 DNA is TGTGCCAGCAGCCCCCGTCCGGGACTTACAGATACGCAGTATTTT. This gives the protein CASSPRPGLTDTQYF.

This clonotype turned up a few times. The chain uses TRBV29-1 and TRBJ2-3; TRBD2 matches at 9 bases. Germline V gene sequence: CDR1 SQVTM, CDR2 ANQGSEA. The length of the CDR3 is 16 residues. V shed 1 base, J shed 2 bases, and the junction held 7 bases outside the gene matches. DNA for the CDR3: TGCAGCGTTGAAGGGCGTCTAGCGGGGACCACAGATACGCAGTATTTT. As protein: CSVEGRLAGTTDTQYF.